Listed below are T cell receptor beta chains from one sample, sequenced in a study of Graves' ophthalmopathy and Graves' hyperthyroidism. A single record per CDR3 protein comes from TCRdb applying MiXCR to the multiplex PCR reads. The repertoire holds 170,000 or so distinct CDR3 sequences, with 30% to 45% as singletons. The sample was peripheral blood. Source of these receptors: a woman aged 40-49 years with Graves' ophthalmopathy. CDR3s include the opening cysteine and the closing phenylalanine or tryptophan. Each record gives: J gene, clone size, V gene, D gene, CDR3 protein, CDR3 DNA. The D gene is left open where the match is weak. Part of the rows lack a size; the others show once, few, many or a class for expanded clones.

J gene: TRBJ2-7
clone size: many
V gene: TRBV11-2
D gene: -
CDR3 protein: CASSLGRSLSSYEQYF
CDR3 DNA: TGTGCCAGCAGCTTAGGCAGGTCCTTGAGCTCCTACGAGCAGTACTTC

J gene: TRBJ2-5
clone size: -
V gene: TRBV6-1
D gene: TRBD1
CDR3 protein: CASTQGTAKQETQYF
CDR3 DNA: TGTGCCAGCACCCAGGGGACAGCAAAACAAGAGACCCAGTACTTC

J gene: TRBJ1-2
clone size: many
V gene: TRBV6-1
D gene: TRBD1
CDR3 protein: CAHRAGGSDGYTF
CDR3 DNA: TGTGCACACAGGGCAGGGGGCAGCGATGGCTACACCTTC

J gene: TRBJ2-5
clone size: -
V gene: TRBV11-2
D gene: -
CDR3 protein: CASSFSGMQETQYF
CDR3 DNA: TGTGCCAGCAGCTTCTCCGGGATGCAAGAGACCCAGTACTTC

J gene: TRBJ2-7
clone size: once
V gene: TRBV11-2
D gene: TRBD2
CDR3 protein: CASASYGTSGTYEQYF
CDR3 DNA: TGTGCCAGCGCTTCCTACGGGACTAGCGGAACCTACGAGCAGTACTTC

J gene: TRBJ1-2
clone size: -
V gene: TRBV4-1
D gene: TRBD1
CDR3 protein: CASGRGLGYTF
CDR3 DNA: TGCGCCAGCGGCAGGGGGCTTGGCTACACCTTC

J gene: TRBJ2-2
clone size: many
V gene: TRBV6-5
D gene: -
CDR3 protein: CASSYGANTGGELFF
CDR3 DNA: TGTGCCAGCAGTTACGGGGCGAACACTGGCGGGGAGCTGTTTTTT

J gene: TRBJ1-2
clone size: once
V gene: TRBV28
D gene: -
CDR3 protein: CASSLLGGSGGCTF
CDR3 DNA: TGTGCCAGCAGCTTATTAGGGGGAAGCGGAGGCTGCACCTTC

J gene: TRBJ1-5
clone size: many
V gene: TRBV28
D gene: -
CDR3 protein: CASSYSVNQPQHF
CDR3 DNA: TGTGCCAGCAGCTACAGCGTTAATCAGCCCCAGCATTTT

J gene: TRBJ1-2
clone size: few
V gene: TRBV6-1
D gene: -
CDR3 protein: CASSIRVNYGYTF
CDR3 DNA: TGTGCCAGCAGTATCAGGGTTAACTATGGCTACACCTTC

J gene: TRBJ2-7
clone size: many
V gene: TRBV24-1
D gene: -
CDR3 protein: CATSDAGQYEQYF
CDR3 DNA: TGTGCCACCAGTGATGCTGGACAGTACGAGCAGTACTTC

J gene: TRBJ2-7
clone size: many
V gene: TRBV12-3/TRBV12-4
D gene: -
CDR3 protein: CASSLAENYEQYF
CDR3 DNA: TGTGCCAGCAGTTTAGCGGAGAACTACGAGCAGTACTTC

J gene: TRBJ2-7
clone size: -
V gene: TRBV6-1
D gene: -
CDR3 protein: CASSPAASYEQYF
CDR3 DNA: TGTGCCAGCAGTCCAGCGGCGTCCTACGAGCAGTACTTC

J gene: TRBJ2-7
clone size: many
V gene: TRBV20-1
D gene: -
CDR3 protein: CSARDFLSLTGEQYF
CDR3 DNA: TGCAGTGCTAGAGATTTCCTTTCCCTAACGGGCGAGCAGTACTTC

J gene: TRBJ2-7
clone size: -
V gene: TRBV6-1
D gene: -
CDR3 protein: CASSEHWNYEQYF
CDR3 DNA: TGTGCCAGCAGCGAACACTGGAACTACGAGCAGTACTTC

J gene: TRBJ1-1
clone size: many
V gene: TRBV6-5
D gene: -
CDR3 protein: CASSYWAGSRGDTEAFF
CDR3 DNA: TGTGCCAGCAGTTACTGGGCAGGGAGTAGAGGAGACACTGAAGCTTTCTTT

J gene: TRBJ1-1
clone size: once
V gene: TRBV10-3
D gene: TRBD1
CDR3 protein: CATGTGLLNTEAFF
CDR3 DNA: TGTGCCACCGGGACAGGACTCTTAAACACTGAAGCTTTCTTT

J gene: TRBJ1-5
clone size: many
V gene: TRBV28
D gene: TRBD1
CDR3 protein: CASSLLAGGGNQPQHF
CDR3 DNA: TGTGCCAGCAGTTTATTGGCAGGGGGAGGCAATCAGCCCCAGCATTTT

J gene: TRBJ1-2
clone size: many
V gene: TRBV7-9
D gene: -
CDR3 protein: CASSPNLHGHTF
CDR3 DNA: TGTGCCAGCAGCCCGAATCTCCATGGCCACACCTTC

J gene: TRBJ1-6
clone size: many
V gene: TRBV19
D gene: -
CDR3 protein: CASSVRGTYNSPLHF
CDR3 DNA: TGTGCCAGTAGTGTCCGGGGAACCTATAATTCACCCCTCCACTTT

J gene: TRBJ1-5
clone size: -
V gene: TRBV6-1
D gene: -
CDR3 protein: CASSVLAGGNQPQHF
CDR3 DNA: TGTGCCAGCAGTGTGTTGGCAGGGGGCAATCAGCCCCAGCATTTT

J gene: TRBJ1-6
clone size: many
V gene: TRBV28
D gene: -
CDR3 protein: CASSVDSPLHF
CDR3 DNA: TGTGCCAGCAGTGTGGATTCACCCCTCCACTTT

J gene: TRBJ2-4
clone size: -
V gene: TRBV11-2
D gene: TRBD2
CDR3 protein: CASSLEGRLAGGPTIRQNIQYF
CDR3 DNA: TGTGCCAGCAGCTTAGAGGGACGACTAGCGGGAGGGCCGACAATACGACAAAACATTCAGTACTTC

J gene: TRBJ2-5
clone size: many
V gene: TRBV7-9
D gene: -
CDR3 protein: CASSLSTETQYF
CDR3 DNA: TGTGCCAGCAGCTTGTCTACTGAGACCCAGTACTTC

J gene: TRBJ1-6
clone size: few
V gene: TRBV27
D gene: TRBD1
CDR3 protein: CASSLKTGEAYNSPLHF
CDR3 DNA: TGTGCCAGCAGTTTAAAAACAGGGGAGGCTTACAATTCACCCCTCCACTTT

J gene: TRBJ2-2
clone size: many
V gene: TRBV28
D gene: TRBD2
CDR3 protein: CASSYTSGGANGELFF
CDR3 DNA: TGTGCCAGCAGTTACACTAGCGGGGGGGCCAACGGGGAGCTGTTTTTT

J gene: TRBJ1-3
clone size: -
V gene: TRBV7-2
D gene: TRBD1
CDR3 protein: CASSRQGAPGNTIYF
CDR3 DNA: TGTGCCAGCAGCCGACAGGGGGCGCCGGGAAACACCATATATTTT

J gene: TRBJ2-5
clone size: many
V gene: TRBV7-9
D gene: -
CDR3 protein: CASSSTVRQETQYF
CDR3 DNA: TGTGCCAGCAGCTCGACGGTTAGACAAGAGACCCAGTACTTC

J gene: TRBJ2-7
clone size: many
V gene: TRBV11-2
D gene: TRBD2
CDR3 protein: CASSLGLAGARPYEQYF
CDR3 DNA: TGTGCCAGCAGCTTGGGACTAGCGGGAGCTCGTCCCTACGAGCAGTACTTC